The entry below gives a single T cell receptor beta chain sequence along with its context. Its target is unknown. Germline V gene data show CDR1 as MNHEY and CDR2 as SVGAGI. This CDR3 spans 16 amino acids. V gave up 0 bases and J gave up 2 bases; unmatched junction bases: 1. This record comes from a study of T cell responses to AZD1222 COVID-19 vaccine. Study findings and constraints: The span of vaccine-associated CD4 TCRs extended across spike, with dominance at 160-218 and 743-854. The repertoires were collected only after the peak T cell response.

Assay: immunoSEQ multiplex PCR; the TCRdb copy retains only in-frame clones and omits some. The sample holds more than 70,000 clones, 70% to 90% seen once. The sequences come from peripheral blood, collected on day 0 of AZD1222 vaccination. The chain is built from TRBV6-5 and TRBJ2-6, with 7 bases fitting TRBD2. This receptor was identified in an adult in good health. The CDR3 DNA reads TGTGCCAGCAGTTACTCTGGGGGGGCTGGGGCCAACGTCCTGACTTTC. Translating it yields CASSYSGGAGANVLTF.